Presented here are 5 T cell receptor beta chains from one specimen sequenced in a study of shared clonotypes between healthy human individuals. Using immunoSEQ multiplex PCR, the repertoire was profiled, and TCRdb retains in-frame clones only, with some absent. Of some 2,000,000 clones listed, more than 90% are singletons. The sample taken for sequencing was naive CD4+ T cells sorted from blood. Stated subset: CD45RA+ positively selected. The receptors here all came from a man between 18 and 29 years old in good health.

The chain's CDR3 is CASSLAGQRGAPNEQYF. In DNA, the CDR3 is TGTGCCAGCAGCTTGGCCGGTCAGCGGGGGGCACCCAACGAGCAGTACTTC. The V and J genes are TRBV5-8 and TRBJ2-7, with TRBD2 matching over 9 bases. The CDR3 has 17 residues. CDR1 is SGHTS and CDR2 is YDEGEE in the germline V gene. V lost 0 bases, J lost 5 bases, and 12 bases stayed unmatched.

With respect to this clone: A junction boundary mismatches the germline segment, possibly from a read error. The chain employs TRBV6-5 and TRBJ1-4; a weak D match, TRBD1 (6 bases). Germline loops: CDR1 MNHEY, CDR2 SVGAGI. This CDR3 has 13 amino acids. The CDR3 DNA reads TGTGCCAGCAGCCCAGGGGCTAAAGAAAAACTGTTTTTT. It specifies CASSPGAKEKLFF.

V usage is TRBV29-1 and J usage is TRBJ1-1, with D perhaps TRBD1 (6 bases). CDR1 and CDR2 (germline): SQVTM, ANQGSEA. This CDR3 spans 14 amino acids. The ends were cut back, 7 bases at V and 0 bases at J, with 15 bases in the middle. Here the CDR3 DNA reads TGCAGCGGCAACAGGGCTGGAATGAACACTGAAGCTTTCTTT. Translating it yields CSGNRAGMNTEAFF.

The chain links TRBV4-1 to TRBJ1-1, with D maybe TRBD1 (5 bases). The CDR3 spans 15 residues. The V gene lost 5 bases and the J gene lost 1 base, with 14 bases spanning the gap. Germline loops: CDR1 MGHRA, CDR2 YSYEKL. The DNA of the CDR3 is TGCGCCAGCAGCGCCAGTACGACAGCGAACACTGAAGCTTTCTTT. It translates to CASSASTTANTEAFF.

This rearrangement joins TRBV7-2 to TRBJ1-1; TRBD1 might be the D (6 bases). CDR3 length: 14 amino acids. Trimming cost V 1 base and J 6 bases, with 12 bases left between them. CDR1 and CDR2 from the germline V gene are SGHTA and FQGNSA. The CDR3 DNA reads as TGTGCCAGCAGCTTAGGGGCAGGGGTTGCTGAAGCTTTCTTT. Residues: CASSLGAGVAEAFF.